Listed here are 24 T cell receptor beta chains from one sample, sequenced in a study of blood T cell repertoires in COVID-19. This table comes from immunoSEQ multiplex PCR, and its TCRdb copy is limited to in-frame clones, with some not included. The repertoire consists of hundreds of thousands of clones, with almost 90% occurring once and the leading ten covering roughly 14%. Sequencing was done on a sample of PBMCs or T cells enriched from blood (not recorded which). The receptors shown here come from a woman in her 50s with acute COVID-19.

V and J are TRBV30 and TRBJ1-2; D gene uncertain. CDR3 length: 14 residues. Germline CDR1 is GTSNPN and CDR2 is SVGIG (reference sequence). Trimming stripped 2 bases from V and 6 bases from J, with 16 bases between. The DNA of the CDR3 is TGTGCCTGGAGTTTCACTCACGGTACGGATGGCTACACCTTC. This translates into CAWSFTHGTDGYTF.

A few counts support this clone. The chain has TRBV10-3 and TRBJ1-6; 10 bases match TRBD1. CDR3 size: 13 residues. J lost 8 bases, V lost 8 bases, and 3 bases had no gene match. Germline lookup yields CDR1 ENHRY and CDR2 SYGVKD. The CDR3 protein is CAIGGTGDSPLHF. The CDR3 DNA follows: TGTGCCATCGGAGGGACAGGGGATTCACCCCTCCACTTT.

The chain uses TRBV21-1 and TRBJ1-1. TRBV21-1 is reported as a pseudogene. The CDR3 has 16 residues. The DNA of the CDR3 is TGTGCCAGCAGCAAACTCGTGAGCGACGATCGAATCGCCCCCACCTTT. It codes for CASSKLVSDDRIAPTF.

CDR3 sequence: CASSANRGFFDNQPQHF. CDR3 sequence (DNA): TGTGCCAGCAGTGCCAACAGGGGGTTTTTTGACAATCAGCCCCAGCATTTT. The chain employs TRBV6-1 and TRBJ1-5; 8 bases are shared with TRBD1. Germline V lookup: CDR1 MNHNS, CDR2 SASEGT. The V gene end was trimmed by 4 bases and the J gene end by 3 bases; junction bases not matched to a gene: 11. There are 17 residues in the CDR3.

The chain employs TRBV2 and TRBJ1-6; 7 positions agree with TRBD1. In germline, CDR1 is SNHLY, CDR2 FYNNEI. This CDR3 region has 14 residues. The V and J ends lost 4 bases and 7 bases, in that order; junction bases with no gene match: 4. CDR3 nucleotide sequence: TGTGCCAGCAGTGGACAGGGCGGGAATTCACCCCTCCACTTT. It yields the protein CASSGQGGNSPLHF.

The J gene is TRBJ2-1, the V gene TRBV19; TRBD2 matches 13 bases. With V trimmed by 4 bases and J by 6 bases, 6 bases remained unmatched. The germline CDR1 and CDR2 sequences are LNHDA and SQIVND (reference sequence). The CDR3 is 16 amino acids. The CDR3, as DNA: TGTGCCAGTAGTACCCGACTAGCGGGAGGTCGCAATGAGCAGTTCTTC. Its protein is CASSTRLAGGRNEQFF.

This chain uses TRBV10-3 with TRBJ1-5; TRBD1 matches 7 bases. V dropped 2 bases and J dropped 2; count of bases not matched to a gene: 3. The CDR3 length is 15 residues. The germline V gene has CDR1 ENHRY and CDR2 SYGVKD. The CDR3 DNA reads TGTGCCATCAGTGAGCCTGGACAGGGCAATCAGCCCCAGCATTTT. Encoded protein: CAISEPGQGNQPQHF.

The gene calls are TRBV28 and TRBJ2-3, with D possibly TRBD2 on 6 matching bases. Between the trimmed V and J ends, which lost 11 bases and 3 bases, there was a span of 21 bases. Germline V gene data show CDR1 as MDHEN and CDR2 as SYDVKM. CDR3 length: 15 residues. The CDR3 here is CAGATGEDGTDTQYF. Here the CDR3 DNA reads TGTGCCGGAGCCACGGGGGAGGACGGTACAGATACGCAGTATTTT.

In its sample, this clone was seen once. The genes are TRBV28 and TRBJ2-1; D gene unclear. This CDR3 has 15 amino acids. Per the germline V gene, CDR1 is MDHEN and CDR2 is SYDVKM. The ends were cut back, 6 bases at V and 0 bases at J, with 12 bases in the middle. In DNA form, the CDR3 reads TGTGCCAGCAGCCTGACTTACAACTCCTACAATGAGCAGTTCTTC. It translates to CASSLTYNSYNEQFF. Based on the CDR3 plus reference TRBV28 and TRBJ2-1, the full variable domain is DVKVTQSSRYLVKRTGEKVFLECVQDMDHENMFWYRQDPGLGLRLIYFSYDVKMKEKGDIPEGYSVSREKKERFSLILESASTNQTSMYLCASSLTYNSYNEQFFGPGTRLTVL.

The gene calls are TRBV6-6 and TRBJ2-3; 11 nucleotides match TRBD2. The V and J ends lost 8 bases and 3 bases, in that order; junction bases with no gene match: 22. The CDR3 runs 20 residues. Germline lookup yields CDR1 MNHNY and CDR2 SVGAGI (reference sequence). This chain's CDR3 is CASGRFRRASGRLGTDTQYF. The CDR3 DNA is TGTGCCAGCGGTCGGTTCCGGAGGGCTAGCGGGAGGTTAGGTACAGATACGCAGTATTTT.

This chain links TRBV19 with TRBJ1-6, with 9 positions matching TRBD1. J lost 8 bases, V lost 6 bases, and 5 bases had no gene match. The CDR3 is made up of 14 amino acids. Germline V gives CDR1 LNHDA, CDR2 SQIVND (reference sequence). The CDR3 region is CASRLQGADSPLHF. CDR3 DNA: TGTGCCAGTAGGTTACAGGGGGCGGATTCACCCCTCCACTTT.

The V call is TRBV18, the J call TRBJ2-5, with 10 bases lining up with TRBD2. The CDR3 contains 19 residues. Per the germline V gene, CDR1 is KGHSH and CDR2 is LQKENI. V was pared by 1 base and J by 5 bases, with 16 bases of the junction left unmatched. CDR3 protein: CASSPLGVESGRGLETQYF. The CDR3 DNA sequence: TGTGCCAGCTCACCACTGGGAGTAGAAAGCGGGAGGGGATTGGAGACCCAGTACTTC.

This chain connects TRBV29-1 to TRBJ2-1; possibly TRBD1 for D (7 bases). The CDR3 has 14 residues. V dropped 1 base and J dropped 6 bases, with 13 bases sitting between them. Germline V lookup: CDR1 SQVTM, CDR2 ANQGSEA. CDR3 loop: CSVEAQGGSNEQFF. CDR3 nucleotide sequence: TGCAGCGTTGAAGCTCAGGGGGGTTCCAATGAGCAGTTCTTC.

The V call is TRBV12-3 or TRBV12-4, the J call TRBJ2-2; D call uncertain. CDR3 length equals 13 residues. Trimming cost V 6 bases and J 7 bases, with 12 bases left between them. CDR3: CASSDRRGGELFF. In DNA, the CDR3 is TGTGCCAGCAGCGATCGGAGAGGCGGGGAGCTGTTTTTT.

V gene TRBV27 combines with J gene TRBJ1-5; D ambiguous. V was shortened by 0 bases and J by 7 bases, with 7 bases between the two germline ends. The CDR3 extends over 13 amino acids. Germline lookup yields CDR1 MNHEY and CDR2 SMNVEV (reference sequence). The CDR3 loop reads CASSLSFGQPQHF. The DNA for the CDR3 is TGTGCCAGCAGTTTATCGTTTGGCCAGCCCCAGCATTTT.

The rearrangement links TRBV28 to TRBJ1-1; D is perhaps TRBD1 (5 bases). V was cut by 6 bases and J by 6 bases, with 20 bases left in between. Germline V gene lookup returns CDR1 MDHEN and CDR2 SYDVKM. The CDR3 loop spans 15 amino acids. Written as DNA, the CDR3 is TGTGCCAGCAGGGCAGGACAAACTCCCCTGTCTGAAGCTTTCTTT. It specifies CASRAGQTPLSEAFF.

This clone was picked up a small number of times. The chain recombines TRBV5-1 with TRBJ1-2; 12 bases agree with TRBD1. The germline gives CDR1 SGHRS, CDR2 YFSETQ. The CDR3 has 14 amino acids. V shed 4 bases and J 7 bases; nucleotides not matched to a gene: 5. The CDR3 here is CASSTQGQGAGYTF. CDR3 DNA sequence: TGCGCCAGCAGCACCCAGGGACAGGGGGCTGGCTACACCTTC.

V and J are TRBV7-9 and TRBJ2-5; 13 bases are a match to TRBD2. CDR3 length: 16 amino acids. The junction had 9 bases not matched to a gene; V was cut back by 5 bases and J by 6 bases. Germline V lookup: CDR1 SEHNR, CDR2 FQNEAQ (reference sequence). The CDR3 loop is CASSPRTSGSGKTQYF. In DNA, the CDR3 is TGTGCCAGCAGCCCCCGGACTAGCGGGAGCGGGAAGACCCAGTACTTC.

The V gene is TRBV3-1 (or the pseudogene TRBV3-2), the J gene TRBJ2-5; 8 nucleotides line up with TRBD1. The CDR3 sequence is 13 residues long. Germline-derived CDR1 and CDR2 are LGHDT and YNNKEL (reference sequence). Germline trimming cut 5 bases from V and 4 bases from J; bases unmatched to any gene: 3. The CDR3 region is CASSGQGVETQYF. DNA of the CDR3: TGTGCCAGCAGCGGACAGGGCGTAGAGACCCAGTACTTC.

The genes are TRBV7-8 and TRBJ2-7, with a tentative D call TRBD1 (5 bases). This CDR3 spans 15 amino acids. Germline values: CDR1 SGHVS, CDR2 FQNEAQ. The V gene lost 5 bases and the J gene lost 6 bases, with 20 bases spanning the gap. The CDR3 is CASSRWAAGLSEQYF. The DNA of the CDR3 is TGTGCCAGCAGCCGCTGGGCTGCAGGGTTGTCCGAGCAGTACTTC.

The chain couples TRBV7-2 to TRBJ2-5; tentative D call: TRBD2 (5 bases). The CDR3 has 14 amino acids. CDR1 and CDR2 from the germline V gene are SGHTA and FQGNSA. V was trimmed by 7 bases and J by 1 base, leaving 13 bases between them. The CDR3 loop reads CASKDGGFQETQYF. CDR3 in DNA: TGTGCCAGCAAGGACGGCGGGTTCCAAGAGACCCAGTACTTC.

The rearrangement links TRBV7-2 to TRBJ1-4; weak D call: TRBD1 (6 bases). The CDR3 sequence is 17 residues long. Looked up from germline, CDR1 is SGHTA and CDR2 is FQGNSA. Trimming removed 1 base from V and 8 bases from J, with 20 bases in between. CDR3 nucleotide sequence: TGTGCCAGCAGCTTAGTGGCTTGGGGGCGAGAAGAAGAAAAACTGTTTTTT. It codes for CASSLVAWGREEEKLFF.

J is TRBJ1-2 and V is TRBV30; 7 bases agree with TRBD1. The ends lost 2 bases at V and 8 bases at J; junction bases unmatched: 5. The CDR3 contains 12 residues. CDR1 GTSNPN and CDR2 SVGIG come from the germline V gene (reference sequence). The CDR3, as DNA: TGTGCCTGGAGTTCGACAGGGCGAGGCTACACCTTC. Residues: CAWSSTGRGYTF.

This chain joins TRBV5-8 and TRBJ1-4; a weak D match, TRBD1 (5 bases). V shed 1 base and J shed 2 bases, with 9 bases lying between them. The CDR3 length is 15 residues. Germline CDR1 reads SGHTS; CDR2 reads YDEGEE. CDR3 region: CASSLRGSTNEKLFF. DNA for the CDR3: TGTGCCAGCAGCTTGAGGGGTTCGACTAATGAAAAACTGTTTTTT.